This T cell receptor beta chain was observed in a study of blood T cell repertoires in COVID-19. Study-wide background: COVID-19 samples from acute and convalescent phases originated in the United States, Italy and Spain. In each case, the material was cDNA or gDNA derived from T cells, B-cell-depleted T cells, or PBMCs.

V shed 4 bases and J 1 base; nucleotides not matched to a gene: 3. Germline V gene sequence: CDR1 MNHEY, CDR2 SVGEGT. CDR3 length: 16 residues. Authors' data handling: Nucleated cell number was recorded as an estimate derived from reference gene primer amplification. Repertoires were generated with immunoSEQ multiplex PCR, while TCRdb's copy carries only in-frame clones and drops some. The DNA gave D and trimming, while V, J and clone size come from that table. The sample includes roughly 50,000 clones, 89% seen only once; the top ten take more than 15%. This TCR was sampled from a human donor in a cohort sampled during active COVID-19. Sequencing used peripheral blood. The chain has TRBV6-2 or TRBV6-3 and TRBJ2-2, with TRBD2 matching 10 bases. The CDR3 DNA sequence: TGTGCCAGCAGTTTACCTAGCGGGGGGAACACCGGGGAGCTGTTTTTT. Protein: CASSLPSGGNTGELFF.